The 8 T cell receptor beta chains listed next were all sequenced from one sample in a study of CD8 T cells in Susac syndrome. RNA in amounts of about 0.5 to 1 ug was reverse transcribed with random hexamers. TCRdb re-called the immunoSEQ multiplex PCR reads with MiXCR, one entry per CDR3 protein. The repertoire holds roughly 180,000 distinct CDR3 sequences, with around 94% as singletons. Material for sequencing was CD4+ T cells from PBMCs. The receptor set was obtained from a human donor with Susac syndrome.

This chain links TRBV6-2 or TRBV6-3 with TRBJ2-7, with TRBD1 matching 9 bases. The CDR3 contains 14 residues. The ends lost 6 bases at V and 5 bases at J; junction bases unmatched: 8. CDR1 and CDR2 from the germline V gene are MNHEY and SVGEGT. The CDR3 region has the DNA TGTGCCAGCAGACAGACAGGGGGAAGAAACGAGCAGTACTTC. Amino acid sequence: CASRQTGGRNEQYF.

The chain combines TRBV28 with TRBJ2-7; D might be TRBD1 (6 bases). Germline V gene lookup returns CDR1 MDHEN and CDR2 SYDVKM. CDR3 size: 12 residues. Trimming removed 5 bases at V and 6 bases at J, with 11 bases between. The CDR3 loop reads CASSQGTFEQYF. CDR3 coding DNA: TGTGCCAGCAGTCAGGGGACATTCGAGCAGTACTTC.

The chain has TRBV30 and TRBJ2-5; tentative D call: TRBD1 (5 bases). In germline, CDR1 is GTSNPN, CDR2 SVGIG (reference sequence). The V and J ends lost 2 bases and 5 bases respectively, with 12 bases between them. The CDR3 totals 13 residues. The CDR3 loop is CAWSRQGRETQYF. Here the CDR3 DNA reads TGTGCCTGGAGTCGGCAGGGCCGGGAGACCCAGTACTTC. The full variable domain, rest sourced from reference TRBV30 and TRBJ2-5, is SQTIHQWPATLVQPVGSPLSLECTVEGTSNPNLYWYRQAAGRGLQLLFYSVGIGQISSEVPQNLSASRPQDRQFILSSKKLLLSDSGFYLCAWSRQGRETQYFGPGTRLLVL.

This clonotype has a single count. J is TRBJ2-5 and V is TRBV20-1; 7 bases are shared with TRBD1. Germline V gene lookup returns CDR1 DFQATT and CDR2 SNEGSKA (reference sequence). J lost 4 bases, V lost 5 bases, and 10 bases had no gene match. The CDR3 has 14 residues. The DNA for the CDR3 is TGCAGTGCTGGAAGGACAGGCTTGGGAGAGACCCAGTACTTC. This translates into CSAGRTGLGETQYF.

Here the CDR3 DNA reads TGTGCCAGCAGTGACAGGGCCGGAGAGACCCAGTACTTC. Amino acid sequence: CASSDRAGETQYF. This chain joins TRBV25-1 and TRBJ2-5; TRBD1 is a possible D gene (5 bases). The CDR3 spans 13 residues. Germline V gives CDR1 MGHDK, CDR2 SYGVNS. The V end was cut by 3 bases, the J end by 4 bases, with 9 bases between.

Only one count was recorded for this clonotype. The gene calls are TRBV18 and TRBJ1-2; D not certain. Germline-derived CDR1 and CDR2 are KGHSH and LQKENI. Trimming took 2 bases from V and 4 from J, leaving 11 bases between them. This CDR3 has 14 residues. Written as DNA, the CDR3 is TGTGCCAGCTCACCAGAGGGCATGGGCTATGGCTACACCTTC. Its protein product is CASSPEGMGYGYTF.

The chain uses TRBV28 and TRBJ1-4; D possibly corresponds to TRBD1 (6 bases). Germline lookup yields CDR1 MDHEN and CDR2 SYDVKM. Trimming took 4 bases from V and 7 from J, leaving 16 bases between them. The CDR3 is 15 residues long. CDR3 region: CASSSEGGRIEKLFF. The CDR3 nucleotides are TGTGCCAGCAGTTCCGAGGGGGGACGTATTGAAAAACTGTTTTTT. The full variable domain, in which reference TRBV28 and TRBJ1-4 provide the parts outside the CDR3, is DVKVTQSSRYLVKRTGEKVFLECVQDMDHENMFWYRQDPGLGLRLIYFSYDVKMKEKGDIPEGYSVSREKKERFSLILESASTNQTSMYLCASSSEGGRIEKLFFGSGTQLSVL.

The chain is built from TRBV28 and TRBJ2-7, with a weak D call TRBD1 (6 bases). The CDR3 length is 14 residues. Germline CDR1 MDHEN, CDR2 SYDVKM. Trimming removed 6 bases from V and 6 bases from J, with 18 bases in between. The CDR3 sequence: CASSTGQPVLEQYF. The CDR3 DNA reads as TGTGCCAGCAGCACCGGACAGCCAGTCCTCGAGCAGTACTTC.